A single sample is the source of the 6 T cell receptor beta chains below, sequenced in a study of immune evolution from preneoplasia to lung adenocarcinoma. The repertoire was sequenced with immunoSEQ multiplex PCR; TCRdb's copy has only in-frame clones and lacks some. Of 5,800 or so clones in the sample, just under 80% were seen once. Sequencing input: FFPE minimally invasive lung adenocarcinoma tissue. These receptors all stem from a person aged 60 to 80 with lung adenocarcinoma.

CDR3 in amino acids: CSATGGNTEAFF. The DNA for the CDR3 is TGCAGCGCCACAGGGGGGAACACTGAAGCTTTCTTT. The chain carries TRBV29-1 and TRBJ1-1; 8 bases are a match to TRBD1. J was trimmed by 1 base and V by 7 bases; bases with no gene match: 2. Germline V CDR1 and CDR2: SQVTM, ANQGSEA. The length of the CDR3 is 12 residues.

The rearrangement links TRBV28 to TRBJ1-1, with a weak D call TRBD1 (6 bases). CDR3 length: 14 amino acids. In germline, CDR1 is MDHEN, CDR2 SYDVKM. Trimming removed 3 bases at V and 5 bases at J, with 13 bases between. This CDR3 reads CASSFVGARTEAFF. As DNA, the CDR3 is TGTGCCAGCAGTTTTGTGGGGGCTCGAACTGAAGCTTTCTTT.

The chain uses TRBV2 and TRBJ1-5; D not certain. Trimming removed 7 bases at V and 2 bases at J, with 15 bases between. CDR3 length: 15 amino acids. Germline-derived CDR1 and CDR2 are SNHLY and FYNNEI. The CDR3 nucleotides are TGTGCCAGCAAATCCTATTCGAGCGGCAATCAGCCCCAGCATTTT. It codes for CASKSYSSGNQPQHF.

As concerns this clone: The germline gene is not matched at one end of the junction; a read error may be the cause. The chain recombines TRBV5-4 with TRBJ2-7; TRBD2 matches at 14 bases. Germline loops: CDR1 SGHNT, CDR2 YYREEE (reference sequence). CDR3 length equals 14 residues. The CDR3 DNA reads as TGTGCCAGCAGCTTGTCGGGACTAGCGGGAGAAACGTGCTTC. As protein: CASSLSGLAGETCF.

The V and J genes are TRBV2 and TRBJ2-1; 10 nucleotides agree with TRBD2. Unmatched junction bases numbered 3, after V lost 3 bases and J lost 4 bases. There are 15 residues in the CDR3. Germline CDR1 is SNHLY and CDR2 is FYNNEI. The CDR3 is CASSDLAGGYNEQFF. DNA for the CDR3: TGTGCCAGCAGTGATTTAGCGGGAGGTTACAATGAGCAGTTCTTC. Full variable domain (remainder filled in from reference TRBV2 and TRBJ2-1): EPEVTQTPSHQVTQMGQEVILRCVPISNHLYFYWYRQILGQKVEFLVSFYNNEISEKSEIFDDQFSVERPDGSNFTLKIRSTKLEDSAMYFCASSDLAGGYNEQFFGPGTRLTVL.

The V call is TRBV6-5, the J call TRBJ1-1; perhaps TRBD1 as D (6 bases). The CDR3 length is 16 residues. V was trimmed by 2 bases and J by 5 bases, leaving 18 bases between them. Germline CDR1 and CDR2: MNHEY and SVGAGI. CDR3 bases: TGTGCCAGCAGTTACAGGTCGGCGGGGGCGGGGACTGAAGCTTTCTTT. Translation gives CASSYRSAGAGTEAFF.